A selection of T cell receptor beta chains follows, all from one sample in a study of blood T cell repertoires in COVID-19. Profiled with immunoSEQ multiplex PCR; TCRdb holds only in-frame clones, not every one. The sample includes about 300,000 clones, under 90% of them seen just once. Sequences were obtained from peripheral blood. The receptors come from a woman aged 45-60 years who had recovered from COVID-19. CDR3s leave out the opening cysteine and the closing phenylalanine or tryptophan.

j_gene: TRBJ1-1
v_gene: TRBV7-9
CDR3aa: ASSSINQGATEAF

j_gene: TRBJ2-3
v_gene: TRBV24-1
CDR3aa: ATSDYSLAGGTDTQY

j_gene: TRBJ2-2
v_gene: TRBV4-3
CDR3aa: ASSQRGGTGELF

j_gene: TRBJ1-2
v_gene: TRBV30
CDR3aa: AWRESGTGTGYT

j_gene: TRBJ1-1
v_gene: TRBV7-9
CDR3aa: ASSLGLGSTEAF

j_gene: TRBJ1-5
v_gene: TRBV6-1
CDR3aa: ASSETGSNQPQH

j_gene: TRBJ1-2
v_gene: TRBV30
CDR3aa: AWSPTGTYGYT

j_gene: TRBJ1-3
v_gene: TRBV7-9
CDR3aa: ASSLGDDRDRGRRNTIY

j_gene: TRBJ2-7
v_gene: TRBV6-5
CDR3aa: ASSYSSYYEQY

j_gene: TRBJ1-2
v_gene: TRBV28
CDR3aa: ASSFGRGPGRPSFNYGYT

j_gene: TRBJ1-3
v_gene: TRBV4-2
CDR3aa: ASSQQTGGFSGNTIY

j_gene: TRBJ2-5
v_gene: TRBV5-1
CDR3aa: ASSLLGGARETQY

j_gene: TRBJ2-2
v_gene: TRBV4-1
CDR3aa: ASSRLAGGNTGELF

j_gene: TRBJ1-5
v_gene: TRBV10-2
CDR3aa: ASSEKGYSNQPQH

j_gene: TRBJ2-7
v_gene: TRBV4-1
CDR3aa: ASSQDVQVVRSEQY

j_gene: TRBJ1-2
v_gene: TRBV9
CDR3aa: ASSVGTGYRGYGYT

j_gene: TRBJ2-7
v_gene: TRBV7-8
CDR3aa: ASTSQVMYEQY

j_gene: TRBJ2-1
v_gene: TRBV11-2
CDR3aa: ASSSQGGQGINQQF

j_gene: TRBJ1-5
v_gene: TRBV6-6
CDR3aa: ASSYSGLSNQPQH

j_gene: TRBJ1-2
v_gene: TRBV18
CDR3aa: ASSLATTGIISVGGYT

j_gene: TRBJ2-3
v_gene: TRBV6-2/TRBV6-3
CDR3aa: ASSYVKARGDTQY

j_gene: TRBJ2-7
v_gene: TRBV29-1
CDR3aa: SVGVSGYEQY

j_gene: TRBJ2-3
v_gene: TRBV19
CDR3aa: ASSELAGVAGADTQY

j_gene: TRBJ1-1
v_gene: TRBV27
CDR3aa: ASSPPLGEMNTEAF

j_gene: TRBJ1-2
v_gene: TRBV5-4
CDR3aa: ASSLGQSDGYT

j_gene: TRBJ1-2
v_gene: TRBV5-1
CDR3aa: ASSSYRGDGYT

j_gene: TRBJ1-5
v_gene: TRBV18
CDR3aa: ASSRIGRGAEQPQH

j_gene: TRBJ2-2
v_gene: TRBV9
CDR3aa: ASSAQRGGLDGELF

j_gene: TRBJ2-1
v_gene: TRBV2
CDR3aa: ASSDEASSYNEQF

j_gene: TRBJ2-1
v_gene: TRBV5-4
CDR3aa: ASSLMGQGRNEQF

j_gene: TRBJ1-2
v_gene: TRBV30
CDR3aa: AWSREEGYGYT

j_gene: TRBJ2-1
v_gene: TRBV10-3
CDR3aa: AISTPSGGGNEQF

j_gene: TRBJ1-2
v_gene: TRBV28
CDR3aa: ATKGQAIYGYT

j_gene: TRBJ1-2
v_gene: TRBV12-3/TRBV12-4
CDR3aa: ASSSIQGYGYT

j_gene: TRBJ2-7
v_gene: TRBV11-3
CDR3aa: ASSLDTGRVTEQY

j_gene: TRBJ1-1
v_gene: TRBV11-1
CDR3aa: ASRSPQGARTEAF

j_gene: TRBJ1-6
v_gene: TRBV18
CDR3aa: ASSPFEQGINSPLH

j_gene: TRBJ2-2
v_gene: TRBV7-3
CDR3aa: ASSSTGTRGFGELF

j_gene: TRBJ1-6
v_gene: TRBV7-9
CDR3aa: ASSSDRGVHNSPLH

j_gene: TRBJ1-2
v_gene: TRBV7-2
CDR3aa: ASSFLGTGFGYT

j_gene: TRBJ2-3
v_gene: TRBV15
CDR3aa: ATSRPSGGASADTQY

j_gene: TRBJ2-5
v_gene: TRBV19
CDR3aa: ASSMNLAGGRETQY

j_gene: TRBJ1-2
v_gene: TRBV28
CDR3aa: ASQGGNYGYT

j_gene: TRBJ2-5
v_gene: TRBV19
CDR3aa: ASSRRMQETQY

j_gene: TRBJ2-1
v_gene: TRBV7-3
CDR3aa: ASSPISGTGYSEQF

j_gene: TRBJ1-5
v_gene: TRBV19
CDR3aa: ASSLTGSNQPQH

j_gene: TRBJ1-4
v_gene: TRBV5-1
CDR3aa: ASSPGHGREKLF

j_gene: TRBJ1-4
v_gene: TRBV4-3
CDR3aa: ASSQVGGTGGEKLF

j_gene: TRBJ2-5
v_gene: TRBV6-2/TRBV6-3
CDR3aa: ASSYVRGETQY

j_gene: TRBJ2-1
v_gene: TRBV27
CDR3aa: ASSSRLDEQF

j_gene: TRBJ2-7
v_gene: TRBV11-2
CDR3aa: ASSLGLGGDYEQY

j_gene: TRBJ1-3
v_gene: TRBV6-5
CDR3aa: ASSYSKSISGNTIY

j_gene: TRBJ1-4
v_gene: TRBV5-6
CDR3aa: ASSFTTGVLGEKLF